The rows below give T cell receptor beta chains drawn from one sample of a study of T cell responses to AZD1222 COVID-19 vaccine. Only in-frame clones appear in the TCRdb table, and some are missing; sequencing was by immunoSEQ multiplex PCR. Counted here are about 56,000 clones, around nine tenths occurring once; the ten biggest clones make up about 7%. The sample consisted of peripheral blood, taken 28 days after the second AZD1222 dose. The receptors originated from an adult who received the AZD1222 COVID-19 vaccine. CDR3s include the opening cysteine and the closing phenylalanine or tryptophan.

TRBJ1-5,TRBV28,CASSFGQRNQPQHF
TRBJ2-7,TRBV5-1,CASGGTDLSEQYF
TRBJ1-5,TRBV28,CASIDGGPNQPQHF
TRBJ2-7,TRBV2,CARTSPPVYEQYF
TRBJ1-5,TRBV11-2,CASSWGAEQPQHF
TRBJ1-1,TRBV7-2,CASSPGQRSTEAFF
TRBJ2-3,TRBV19,CASSIPYETSTQYF
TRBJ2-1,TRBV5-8,CASSSDWVKFF
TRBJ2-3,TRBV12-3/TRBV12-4,CASSSSFSDTQYF
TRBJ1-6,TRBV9,CASSAPTGTANSPLHF
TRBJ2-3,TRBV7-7,CASSSGLADSTDTQYF
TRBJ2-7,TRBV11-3,CASSEGLAGMDEQYF
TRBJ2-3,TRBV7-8,CASSFLSGTGARTDTQYF
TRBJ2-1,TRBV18,CASSPPMTSGRSHFF
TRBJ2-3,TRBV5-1,CASSLGHWRAALGTDTQYF
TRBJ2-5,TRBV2,CASSDREAQYF
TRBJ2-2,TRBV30,CAWKKPKIPLANTGELFF
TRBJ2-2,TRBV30,CAWSAGTGELFF
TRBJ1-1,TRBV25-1,CASGIRTEAFF
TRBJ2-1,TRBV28,CASSWENSYNEQFF
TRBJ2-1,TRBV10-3,CAISRTSGTYNEQFF
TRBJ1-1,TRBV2,CASSADLNTEAFF
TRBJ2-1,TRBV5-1,CASSLAEESYNEQFF
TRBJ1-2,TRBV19,CASSMAGNYGYTF
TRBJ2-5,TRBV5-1,CASSLQPSEETQYF
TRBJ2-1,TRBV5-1,CASIPGQGTYNEQFF
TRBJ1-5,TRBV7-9,CASSPRGSSNQPQHF
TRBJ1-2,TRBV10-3,CAIRDGTNYGYTF
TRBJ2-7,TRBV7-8,CASSAGELYYEQYF
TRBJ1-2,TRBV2,CASSVIGQGQWEGYTF
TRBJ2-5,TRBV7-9,CASSPGRAQETQYF
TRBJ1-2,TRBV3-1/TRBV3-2,CASSLSRGLTIGYTF
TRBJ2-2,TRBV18,CASSPNQGLDGGGELFF
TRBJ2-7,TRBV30,CAWRTPEGYEQYF
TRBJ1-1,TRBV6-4,CASSAEGGLNTEAFF
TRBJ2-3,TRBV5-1,CASKWEGTDTQYF
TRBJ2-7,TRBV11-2,CASSLGSTGGSSYEQYF
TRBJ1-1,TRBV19,CASSITPGVGTEAFF
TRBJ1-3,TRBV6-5,CASRPRSGNTIYF
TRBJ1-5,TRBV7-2,CASSLGSGRSNQPQHF
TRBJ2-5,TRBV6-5,CASSRSEFEGETQYF
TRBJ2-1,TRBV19,CATSGHWEQFF
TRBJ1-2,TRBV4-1,CASSQDRFGYGYTF
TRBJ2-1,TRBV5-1,CASSLPGGNEQFF
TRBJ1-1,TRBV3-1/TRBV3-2,CASSQLGGEAEAFF
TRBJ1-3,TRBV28,CASSSPGNTIYF
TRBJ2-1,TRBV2,CASSALGQEFF